This T cell receptor beta chain was documented in a study of blood T cell repertoires in COVID-19. As for the study in general: Whether acute or convalescent, the COVID-19 samples came from the United States, Italy and Spain. Sources were T cells, B-cell-depleted T cells, or PBMCs; the material itself was cDNA or gDNA.

Original analysis: Scientists estimated how many nucleated cells there were by amplifying reference gene primers. Some clones are missing from TCRdb's copy, which holds only in-frame ones; the method was immunoSEQ multiplex PCR. The DNA gave D and trimming, while V, J and clone size come from that table. This table has some 180,000 clones, about three quarters appearing once. V lost 3 bases to trimming and J lost 5 bases; unmatched junction nucleotides: 6. Germline loops: CDR1 SGHAT, CDR2 FQNNGV. CDR3 size: 15 residues. Sequenced material: peripheral blood. The receptor's source is a woman aged 80 or older with active or convalescent COVID-19. The chain recombines TRBV11-2 with TRBJ2-1; TRBD1 aligns across 8 bases. CDR3 sequence (DNA): TGTGCCAGCAGCTTGAGGCAGGGGGCTAACAATGAGCAGTTCTTC. Protein product: CASSLRQGANNEQFF.